The clone carrying this T cell receptor beta chain was detected only a few times. Its antigen is not known. It was from alopecia areata patients that lesional scalp punch biopsies and peripheral blood were collected. Isolated RNA was reverse transcribed into cDNA used as the sequencing template. Sequencing was performed with immunoSEQ multiplex PCR; in TCRdb, only in-frame clones are kept and a portion is missing. The repertoire holds fewer than 250,000 clones, with 50% to 70% as singletons. This sample stems from a study of CD8+ T cells in alopecia areata. Turning to the study itself: It was oral tofacitinib, at 5 to 10 mg twice daily, that treated patients received. Tofacitinib lasted 6 to 18 months, then 6 months off drug. Study results and limitations: Especially in alopecia totalis/universalis, lesional scalp showed greater clonality than normal scalp did.

With 11 bases removed from V and 4 bases from J, the gap between germline ends came to 17 bases. CDR3 size: 13 residues. CDR1 and CDR2 from the germline V gene are SEHNR and FQNEAQ (reference sequence). This clonotype was obtained from a human donor with alopecia areata. The sequences come from CD4+ T cells sorted from blood, collected at week 0. The chain recombines TRBV7-9 with TRBJ1-1; D gene unclear. DNA for the CDR3: TGTGCCTTCGACGGTTCCCAAGGCACTGAAGCTTTCTTT. This sequence encodes CAFDGSQGTEAFF.